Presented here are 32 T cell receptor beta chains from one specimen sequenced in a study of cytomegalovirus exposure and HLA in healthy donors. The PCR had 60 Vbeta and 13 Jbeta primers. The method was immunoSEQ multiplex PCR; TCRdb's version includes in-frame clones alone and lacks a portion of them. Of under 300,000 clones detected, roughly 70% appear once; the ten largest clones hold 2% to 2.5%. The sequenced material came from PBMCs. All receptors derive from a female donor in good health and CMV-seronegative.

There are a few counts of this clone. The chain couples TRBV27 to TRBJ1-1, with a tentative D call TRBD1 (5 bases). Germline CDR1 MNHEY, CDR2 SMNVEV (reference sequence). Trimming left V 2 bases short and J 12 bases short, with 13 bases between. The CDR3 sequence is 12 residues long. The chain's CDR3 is CASSLMGQAPFF. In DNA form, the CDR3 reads TGTGCCAGCAGTTTAATGGGGCAGGCACCTTTCTTT.

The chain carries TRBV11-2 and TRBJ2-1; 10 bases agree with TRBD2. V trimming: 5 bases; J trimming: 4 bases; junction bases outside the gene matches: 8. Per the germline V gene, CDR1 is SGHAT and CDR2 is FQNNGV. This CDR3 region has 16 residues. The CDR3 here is CASSLRLAGPYNEQFF. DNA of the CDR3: TGTGCCAGCAGCCTAAGACTAGCGGGTCCGTACAATGAGCAGTTCTTC.

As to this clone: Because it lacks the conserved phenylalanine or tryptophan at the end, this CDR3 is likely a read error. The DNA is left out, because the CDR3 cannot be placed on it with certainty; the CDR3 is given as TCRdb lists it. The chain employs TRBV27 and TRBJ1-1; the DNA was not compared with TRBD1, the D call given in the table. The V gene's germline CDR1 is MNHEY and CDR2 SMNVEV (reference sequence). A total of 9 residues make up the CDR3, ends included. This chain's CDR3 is CASSLGGRL.

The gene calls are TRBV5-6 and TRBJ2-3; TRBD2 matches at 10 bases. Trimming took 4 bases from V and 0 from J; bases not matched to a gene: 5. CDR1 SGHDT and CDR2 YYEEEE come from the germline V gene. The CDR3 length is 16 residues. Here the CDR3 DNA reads TGTGCCAGCAGCCGAGCGGGAGGGCCTAGCACAGATACGCAGTATTTT. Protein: CASSRAGGPSTDTQYF.

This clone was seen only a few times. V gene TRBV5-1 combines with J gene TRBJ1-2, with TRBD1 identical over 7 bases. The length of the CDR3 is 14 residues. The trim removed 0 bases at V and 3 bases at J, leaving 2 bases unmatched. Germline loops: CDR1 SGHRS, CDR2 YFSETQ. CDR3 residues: CASSLVTGDYGYTF. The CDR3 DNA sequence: TGCGCCAGCAGCTTGGTCACAGGGGACTATGGCTACACCTTC.

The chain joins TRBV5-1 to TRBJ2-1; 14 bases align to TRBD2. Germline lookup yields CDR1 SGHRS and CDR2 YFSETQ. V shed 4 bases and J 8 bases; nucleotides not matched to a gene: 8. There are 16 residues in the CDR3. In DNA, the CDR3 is TGCGCCAGCAGCCTTAGACTAGCGGGAGGGAGCGATGAGCAGTTCTTC. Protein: CASSLRLAGGSDEQFF.

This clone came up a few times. The CDR3 DNA sequence: TGCAGCGTTGTACCGAGCACTGAAGCTTTCTTT. This codes for CSVVPSTEAFF. This chain links TRBV29-1 with TRBJ1-1, with D hard to call. Germline CDR1 and CDR2: SQVTM and ANQGSEA. The CDR3 runs 11 residues. V was clipped by 4 bases and J by 4 bases, with 7 bases between them.

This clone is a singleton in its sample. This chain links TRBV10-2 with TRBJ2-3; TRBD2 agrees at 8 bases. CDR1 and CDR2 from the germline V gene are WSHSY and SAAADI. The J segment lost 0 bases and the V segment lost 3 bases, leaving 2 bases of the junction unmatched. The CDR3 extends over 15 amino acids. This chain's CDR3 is CASSDRGGSTDTQYF. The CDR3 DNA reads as TGCGCCAGCAGTGACCGGGGGGGGAGCACAGATACGCAGTATTTT.

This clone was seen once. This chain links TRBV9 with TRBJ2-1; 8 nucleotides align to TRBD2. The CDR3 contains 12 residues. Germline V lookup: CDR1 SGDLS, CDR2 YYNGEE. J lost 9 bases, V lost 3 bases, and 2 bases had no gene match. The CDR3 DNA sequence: TGTGCCAGCAGCGGCGGGGGGAGTGAGCAGTTCTTC. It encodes CASSGGGSEQFF. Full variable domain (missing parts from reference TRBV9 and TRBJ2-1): DSGVTQTPKHLITATGQRVTLRCSPRSGDLSVYWYQQSLDQGLQFLIQYYNGEERAKGNILERFSAQQFPDLHSELNLSSLELGDSALYFCASSGGGSEQFFGPGTRLTVL.

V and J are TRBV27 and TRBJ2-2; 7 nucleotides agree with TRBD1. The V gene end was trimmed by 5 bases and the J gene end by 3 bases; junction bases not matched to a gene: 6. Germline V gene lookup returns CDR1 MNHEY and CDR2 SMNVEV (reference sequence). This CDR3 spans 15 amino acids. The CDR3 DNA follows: TGTGCCAGCAGTCCCGGGACAGATCACACCGGGGAGCTGTTTTTT. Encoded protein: CASSPGTDHTGELFF.

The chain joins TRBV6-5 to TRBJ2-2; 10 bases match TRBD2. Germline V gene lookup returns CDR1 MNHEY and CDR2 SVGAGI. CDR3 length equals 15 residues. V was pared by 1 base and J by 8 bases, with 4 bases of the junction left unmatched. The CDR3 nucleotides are TGTGCCAGCAGTTACTGGGCTAGCGGGAGTGGGGAGCTGTTTTTT. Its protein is CASSYWASGSGELFF.

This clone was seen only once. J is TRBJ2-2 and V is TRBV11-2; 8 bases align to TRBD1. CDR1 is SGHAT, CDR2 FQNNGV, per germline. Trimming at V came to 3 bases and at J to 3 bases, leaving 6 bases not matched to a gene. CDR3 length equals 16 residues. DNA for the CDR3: TGTGCCAGCAGCTTCGGACAGGGCTCTTACACCGGGGAGCTGTTTTTT. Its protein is CASSFGQGSYTGELFF.

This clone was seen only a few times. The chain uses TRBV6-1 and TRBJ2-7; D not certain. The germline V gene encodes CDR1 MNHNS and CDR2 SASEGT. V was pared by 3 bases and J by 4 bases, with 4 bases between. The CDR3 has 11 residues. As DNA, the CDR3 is TGTGCCAGCAGTGACTATTACGAGCAGTACTTC. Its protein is CASSDYYEQYF.

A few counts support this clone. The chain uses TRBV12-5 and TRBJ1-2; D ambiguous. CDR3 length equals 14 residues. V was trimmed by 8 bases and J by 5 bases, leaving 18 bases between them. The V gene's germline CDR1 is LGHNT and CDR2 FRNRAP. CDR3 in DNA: TGTGCTAGTAGCCCAGCGCGAGGGAATTATGGCTACACCTTC. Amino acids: CASSPARGNYGYTF.

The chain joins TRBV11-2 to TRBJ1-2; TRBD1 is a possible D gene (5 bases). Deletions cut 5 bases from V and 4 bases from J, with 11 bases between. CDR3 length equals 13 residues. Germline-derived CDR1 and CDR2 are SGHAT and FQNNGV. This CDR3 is CASSASRVYGYTF. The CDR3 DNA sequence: TGTGCCAGCAGCGCGAGCAGGGTCTATGGCTACACCTTC.

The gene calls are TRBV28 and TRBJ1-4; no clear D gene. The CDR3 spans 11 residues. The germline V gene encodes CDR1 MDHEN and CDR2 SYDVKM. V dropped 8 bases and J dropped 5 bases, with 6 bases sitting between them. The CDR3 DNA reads TGTGCCAGCCGGTTGAATGAAAAACTGTTTTTT. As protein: CASRLNEKLFF.

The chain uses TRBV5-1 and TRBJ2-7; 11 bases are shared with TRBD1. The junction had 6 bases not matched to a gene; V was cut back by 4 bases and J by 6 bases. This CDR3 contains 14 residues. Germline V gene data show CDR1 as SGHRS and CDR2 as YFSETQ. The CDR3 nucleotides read TGCGCCAGCAGCCTCAGGGACAGGGGGGTCGAGCAGTACTTC. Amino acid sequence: CASSLRDRGVEQYF.

The CDR3 DNA is TGTGCCAGCAGTTACTTGCGGGAAAAGGAGCCCCAGCATTTT. Translating gives CASSYLREKEPQHF. V gene TRBV6-6 combines with J gene TRBJ1-5, with no clear D. The V end lost 1 base, the J end lost 8 bases, and 12 bases lay between the germline ends. This CDR3 is built from 14 residues. CDR1 and CDR2 from the germline V gene are MNHNY and SVGAGI (reference sequence).

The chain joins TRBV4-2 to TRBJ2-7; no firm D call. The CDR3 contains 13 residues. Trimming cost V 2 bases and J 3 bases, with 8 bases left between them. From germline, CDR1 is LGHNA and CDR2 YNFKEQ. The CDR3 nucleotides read TGTGCCAGCAGCCAATCAGTTAACTACGAGCAGTACTTC. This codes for CASSQSVNYEQYF.

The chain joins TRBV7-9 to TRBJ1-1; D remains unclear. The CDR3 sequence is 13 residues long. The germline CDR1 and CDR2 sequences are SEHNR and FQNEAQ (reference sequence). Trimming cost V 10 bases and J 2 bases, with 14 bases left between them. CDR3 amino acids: CATERGVNTEAFF. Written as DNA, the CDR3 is TGTGCCACCGAACGCGGGGTAAACACTGAAGCTTTCTTT. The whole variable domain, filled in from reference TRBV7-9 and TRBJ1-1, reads DTGVSQNPRHKITKRGQNVTFRCDPISEHNRLYWYRQTLGQGPEFLTYFQNEAQLEKSRLLSDRFSAERPKGSFSTLEIQRTEQGDSAMYLCATERGVNTEAFFGQGTRLTVV.

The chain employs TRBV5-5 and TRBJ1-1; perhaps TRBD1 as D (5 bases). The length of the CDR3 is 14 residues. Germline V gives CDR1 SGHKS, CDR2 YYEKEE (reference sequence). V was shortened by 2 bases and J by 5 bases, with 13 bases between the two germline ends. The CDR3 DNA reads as TGTGCCAGCAGCTTTTCCCCCGGGGGGACTGAAGCTTTCTTT. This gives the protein CASSFSPGGTEAFF. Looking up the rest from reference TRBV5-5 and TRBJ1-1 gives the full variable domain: DAGVTQSPTHLIKTRGQQVTLRCSPISGHKSVSWYQQVLGQGPQFIFQYYEKEERGRGNFPDRFSARQFPNYSSELNVNALLLGDSALYLCASSFSPGGTEAFFGQGTRLTVV.

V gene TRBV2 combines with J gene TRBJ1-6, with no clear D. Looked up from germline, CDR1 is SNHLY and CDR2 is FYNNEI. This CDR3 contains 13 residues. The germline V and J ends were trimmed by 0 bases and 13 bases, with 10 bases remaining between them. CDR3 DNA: TGTGCCAGCAGTGAAGCGCTTCGGGGTCCCCTCCACTTT. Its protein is CASSEALRGPLHF.

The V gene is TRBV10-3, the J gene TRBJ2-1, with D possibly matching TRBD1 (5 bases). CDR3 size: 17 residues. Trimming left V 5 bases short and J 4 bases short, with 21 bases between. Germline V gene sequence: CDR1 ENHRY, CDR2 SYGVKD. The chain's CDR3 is CAISRGHQAGSYNEQFF. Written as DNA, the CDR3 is TGTGCCATCAGTCGCGGACACCAGGCTGGCAGTTACAATGAGCAGTTCTTC.

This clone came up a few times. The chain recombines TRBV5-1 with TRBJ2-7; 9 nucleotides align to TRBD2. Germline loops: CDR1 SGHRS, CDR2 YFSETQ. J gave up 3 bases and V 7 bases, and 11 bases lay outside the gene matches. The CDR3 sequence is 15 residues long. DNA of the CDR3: TGCGCCAGCGCTAGCGGGACGCTGCAGAGCTACGAGCAGTACTTC. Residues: CASASGTLQSYEQYF.

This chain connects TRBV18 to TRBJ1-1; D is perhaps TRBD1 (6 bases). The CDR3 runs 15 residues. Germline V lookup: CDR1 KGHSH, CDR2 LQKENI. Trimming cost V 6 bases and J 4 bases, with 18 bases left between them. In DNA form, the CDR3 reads TGTGCCAGCTCGCTGGACAGCCGGGGAGTCACTGAAGCTTTCTTT. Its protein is CASSLDSRGVTEAFF. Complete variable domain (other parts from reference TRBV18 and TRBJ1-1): NAGVMQNPRHLVRRRGQEARLRCSPMKGHSHVYWYRQLPEEGLKFMVYLQKENIIDESGMPKERFSAEFPKEGPSILRIQQVVRGDSAAYFCASSLDSRGVTEAFFGQGTRLTVV.

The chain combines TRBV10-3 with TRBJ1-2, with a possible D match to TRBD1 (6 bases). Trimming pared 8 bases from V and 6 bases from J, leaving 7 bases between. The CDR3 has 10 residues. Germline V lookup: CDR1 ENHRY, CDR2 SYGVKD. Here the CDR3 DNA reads TGTGCCATCGCAGGGGATGGCTACACCTTC. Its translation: CAIAGDGYTF.

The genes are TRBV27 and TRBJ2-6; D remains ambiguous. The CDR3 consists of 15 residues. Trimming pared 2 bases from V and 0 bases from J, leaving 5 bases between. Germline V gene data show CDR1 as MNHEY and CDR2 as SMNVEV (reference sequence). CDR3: CASSLASSGANVLTF. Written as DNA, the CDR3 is TGTGCCAGCAGTTTAGCGTCCTCTGGGGCCAACGTCCTGACTTTC.

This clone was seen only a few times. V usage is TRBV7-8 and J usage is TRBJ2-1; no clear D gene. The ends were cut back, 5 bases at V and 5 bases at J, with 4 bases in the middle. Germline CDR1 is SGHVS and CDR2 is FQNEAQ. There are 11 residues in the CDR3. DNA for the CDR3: TGTGCCAGCAGCCGGGACAATGAGCAGTTCTTC. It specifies CASSRDNEQFF.

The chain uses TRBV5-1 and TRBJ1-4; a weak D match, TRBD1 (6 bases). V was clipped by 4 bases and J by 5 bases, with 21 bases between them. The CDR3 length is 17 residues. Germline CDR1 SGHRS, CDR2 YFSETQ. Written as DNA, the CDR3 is TGCGCCAGCAGCAGAACAGGGTTCCGTCGGGAAAATGAAAAACTGTTTTTT. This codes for CASSRTGFRRENEKLFF.

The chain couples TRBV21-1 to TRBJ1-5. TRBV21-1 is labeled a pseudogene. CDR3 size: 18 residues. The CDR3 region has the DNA TGTGCCAGCCGAGCGAGGGAAGCGACGGCTGGAGGCAATCAGCCCCAGCATTTT. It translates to CASRAREATAGGNQPQHF.

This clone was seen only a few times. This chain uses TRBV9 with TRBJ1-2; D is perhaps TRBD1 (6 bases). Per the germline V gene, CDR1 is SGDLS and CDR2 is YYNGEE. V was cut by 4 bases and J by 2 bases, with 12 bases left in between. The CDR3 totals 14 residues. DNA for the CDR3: TGTGCCAGCAGCTCCGATACAGGGAACTATGGCTACACCTTC. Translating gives CASSSDTGNYGYTF.

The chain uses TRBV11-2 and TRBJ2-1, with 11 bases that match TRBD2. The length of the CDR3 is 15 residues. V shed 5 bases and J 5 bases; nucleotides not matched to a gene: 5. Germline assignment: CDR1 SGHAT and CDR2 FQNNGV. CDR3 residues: CASSRTSGGNNEQFF. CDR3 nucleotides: TGTGCCAGCAGCCGCACTAGCGGGGGTAACAATGAGCAGTTCTTC. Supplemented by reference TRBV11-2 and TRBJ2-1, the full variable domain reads EAGVAQSPRYKIIEKRQSVAFWCNPISGHATLYWYQQILGQGPKLLIQFQNNGVVDDSQLPKDRFSAERLKGVDSTLKIQPAKLEDSAVYLCASSRTSGGNNEQFFGPGTRLTVL.